The rows below give T cell receptor beta chains drawn from one sample of a study of blood T cell repertoires in COVID-19. Clones were read by immunoSEQ multiplex PCR, and TCRdb kept only the in-frame ones, dropping some. The table includes 200,000 to 300,000 clones, roughly nine tenths detected once. The source material was PBMCs or T cells enriched from blood (not recorded which). Every receptor here comes from a young woman with acute COVID-19. The CDR3 runs from the conserved cysteine through the conserved F or W. D genes are given only for firm matches. Size tells how often a clone was seen (once, few, many) or the class of an expanded clone, and some rows leave it out.

abundance,d_gene,v_gene,j_gene,CDR3aa,CDR3nt
.,TRBD2,TRBV11-3,TRBJ2-1,CASSLDRAGGDHEQFF,TGTGCCAGCAGCTTAGATCGGGCGGGGGGGGACCATGAGCAGTTCTTC
once,.,TRBV5-1,TRBJ1-1,CASSLVQKDTEAFF,TGCGCCAGCAGCTTGGTCCAGAAAGACACTGAAGCTTTCTTT
.,TRBD1,TRBV4-3,TRBJ2-7,CASSQDFTGGLGEQYF,TGCGCCAGCAGCCAAGATTTCACAGGGGGGCTTGGTGAGCAGTACTTC
.,TRBD1,TRBV6-6,TRBJ1-1,CASSTTGESEAFF,TGTGCCAGCAGTACAACAGGGGAGTCTGAAGCTTTCTTT
.,TRBD2,TRBV3-1/TRBV3-2,TRBJ2-5,CASSPPGGAETQYF,TGTGCCAGCAGCCCCCCCGGGGGGGCGGAGACCCAGTACTTC
.,TRBD1,TRBV24-1,TRBJ2-5,CATSDPRRRGQETQYF,TGTGCCACCAGTGATCCCCGGCGCAGGGGGCAAGAGACCCAGTACTTC
once,TRBD2,TRBV28,TRBJ2-1,CASSLPGRTSGTHNEQFF,TGTGCCAGCAGTTTACCGGGGCGGACTAGCGGGACCCACAATGAGCAGTTCTTC
once,TRBD1,TRBV2,TRBJ1-2,CASRYRGEGGYTF,TGTGCCAGCAGATACAGGGGAGAGGGAGGCTACACCTTC
.,.,TRBV30,TRBJ2-7,CAWRDAHEQYF,TGTGCCTGGCGGGATGCTCACGAGCAGTACTTC
.,TRBD2,TRBV7-6,TRBJ2-2,CASSRTSGGLNTGELFF,TGTGCCAGCAGTCGGACTAGCGGGGGCCTTAACACCGGGGAGCTGTTTTTT
.,.,TRBV19,TRBJ1-1,CASSILGAANTEAFF,TGTGCCAGTAGTATTCTGGGGGCGGCGAACACTGAAGCTTTCTTT
.,TRBD1,TRBV19,TRBJ1-1,CASSRSDREAFF,TGTGCCAGTAGTAGATCGGACAGGGAAGCTTTCTTT
.,TRBD1,TRBV7-3,TRBJ1-2,CASSMGQTNYGYTF,TGTGCCAGCAGCATGGGACAGACTAACTATGGCTACACCTTC